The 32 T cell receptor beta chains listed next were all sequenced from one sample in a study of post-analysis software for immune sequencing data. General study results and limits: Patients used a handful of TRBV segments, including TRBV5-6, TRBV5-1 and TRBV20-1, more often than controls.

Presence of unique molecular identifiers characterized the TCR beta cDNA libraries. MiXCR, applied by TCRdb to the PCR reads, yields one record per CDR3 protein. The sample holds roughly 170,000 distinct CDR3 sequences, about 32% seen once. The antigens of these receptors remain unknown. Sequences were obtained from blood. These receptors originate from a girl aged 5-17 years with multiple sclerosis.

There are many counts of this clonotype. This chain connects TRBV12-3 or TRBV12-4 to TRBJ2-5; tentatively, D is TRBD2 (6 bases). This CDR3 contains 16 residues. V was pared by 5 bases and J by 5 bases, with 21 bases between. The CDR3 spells CASSALWAGPKETQYF. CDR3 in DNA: TGTGCCAGCAGTGCTTTGTGGGCGGGACCCAAGGAGACCCAGTACTTC.

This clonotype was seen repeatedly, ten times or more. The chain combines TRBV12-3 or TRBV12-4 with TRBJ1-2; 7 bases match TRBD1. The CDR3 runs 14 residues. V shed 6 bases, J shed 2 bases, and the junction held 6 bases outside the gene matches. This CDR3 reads CASSPTGRNYGYTF. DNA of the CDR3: TGTGCCAGCAGCCCGACAGGGCGCAACTATGGCTACACCTTC.

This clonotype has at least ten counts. CDR3 sequence reads: CASSLDLAGYNEQFF. CDR3 bases: TGTGCCAGCAGCTTGGATTTGGCAGGGTACAATGAGCAGTTCTTC. The V gene is TRBV5-6, the J gene TRBJ2-1; the D gene is possibly TRBD1 (5 bases). This CDR3 has 15 amino acids. The germline V gene encodes CDR1 SGHDT and CDR2 YYEEEE. The V end was cut by 0 bases, the J end by 4 bases, with 11 bases between. The complete variable domain, with remaining parts taken from reference TRBV5-6 and TRBJ2-1, reads DAGVTQSPTHLIKTRGQQVTLRCSPKSGHDTVSWYQQALGQGPQFIFQYYEEEERQRGNFPDRFSGHQFPNYSSELNVNALLLGDSALYLCASSLDLAGYNEQFFGPGTRLTVL.

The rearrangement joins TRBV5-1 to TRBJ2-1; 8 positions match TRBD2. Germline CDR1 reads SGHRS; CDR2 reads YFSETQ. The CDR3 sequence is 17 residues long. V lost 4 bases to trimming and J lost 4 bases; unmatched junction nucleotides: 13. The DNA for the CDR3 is TGCGCCAGCAGCCCCCCTCCCGGGACTAGGCTGTACAATGAGCAGTTCTTC. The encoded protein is CASSPPPGTRLYNEQFF.

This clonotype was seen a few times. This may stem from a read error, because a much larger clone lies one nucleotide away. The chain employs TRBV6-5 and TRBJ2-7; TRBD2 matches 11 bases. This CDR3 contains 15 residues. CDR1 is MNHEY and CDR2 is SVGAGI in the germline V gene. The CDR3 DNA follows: TGTGCCGGCAGTTCACCGGGACTAGCGGACTACGAGCAGTACTTC. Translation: CAGSSPGLADYEQYF.

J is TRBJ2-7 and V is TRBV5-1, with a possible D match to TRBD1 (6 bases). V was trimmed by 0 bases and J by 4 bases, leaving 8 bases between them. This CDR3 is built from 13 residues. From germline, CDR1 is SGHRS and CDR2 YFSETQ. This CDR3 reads CASSLGGPYEQYF. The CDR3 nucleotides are TGCGCCAGCAGCTTGGGGGGGCCTTACGAGCAGTACTTC.

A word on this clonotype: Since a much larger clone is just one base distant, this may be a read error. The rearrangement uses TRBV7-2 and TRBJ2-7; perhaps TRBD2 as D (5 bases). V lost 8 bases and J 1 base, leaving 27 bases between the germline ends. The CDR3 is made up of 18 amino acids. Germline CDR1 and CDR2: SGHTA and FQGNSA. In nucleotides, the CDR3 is TGTGCCAGCGGCCGAGGGATCCTAGCTTTCGGAGCTTCCTACGAGCAGTACTTC. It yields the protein CASGRGILAFGASYEQYF.

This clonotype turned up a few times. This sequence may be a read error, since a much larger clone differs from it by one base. CDR3 DNA sequence: TGCGCCAGCAGCTTGGGTACAGGGGGCAATGAGCAGTACTTC. This gives the protein CASSLGTGGNEQYF. V gene TRBV5-1 combines with J gene TRBJ2-7; 9 bases fit TRBD1. The J segment lost 7 bases and the V segment lost 0 bases, leaving 5 bases of the junction unmatched. The CDR3 is 14 amino acids. Per the germline V gene, CDR1 is SGHRS and CDR2 is YFSETQ.

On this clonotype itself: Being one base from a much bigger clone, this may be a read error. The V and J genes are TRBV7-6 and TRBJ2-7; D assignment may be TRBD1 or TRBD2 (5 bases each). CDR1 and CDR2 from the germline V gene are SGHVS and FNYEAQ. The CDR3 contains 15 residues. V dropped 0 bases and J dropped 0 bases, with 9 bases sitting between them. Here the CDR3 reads CASSLARGSSYEQYF. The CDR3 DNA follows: TGTGCCAGCAGCTTAGCCCGGGGCTCCTCCTACGAGCAGTACTTC.

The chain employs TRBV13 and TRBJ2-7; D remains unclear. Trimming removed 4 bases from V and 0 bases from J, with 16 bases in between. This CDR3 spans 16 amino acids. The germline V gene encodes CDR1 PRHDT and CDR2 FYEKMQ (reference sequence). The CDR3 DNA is TGTGCCAGCAGCTCAACCCACACGGGTTACTCCTACGAGCAGTACTTC. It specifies CASSSTHTGYSYEQYF.

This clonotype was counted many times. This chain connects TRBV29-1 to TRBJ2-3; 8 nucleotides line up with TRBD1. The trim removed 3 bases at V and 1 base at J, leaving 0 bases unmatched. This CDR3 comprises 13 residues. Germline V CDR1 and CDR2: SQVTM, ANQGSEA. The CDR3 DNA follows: TGCAGCGTTGAGACAGGGGGCACAGATACGCAGTATTTT. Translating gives CSVETGGTDTQYF.

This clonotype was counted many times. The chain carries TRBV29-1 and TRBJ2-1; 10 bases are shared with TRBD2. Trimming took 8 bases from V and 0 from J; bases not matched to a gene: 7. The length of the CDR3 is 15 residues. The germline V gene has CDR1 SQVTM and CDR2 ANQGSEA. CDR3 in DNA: TGCAGCATATCCGCTAGCGGGAGCTCCTACAATGAGCAGTTCTTC. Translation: CSISASGSSYNEQFF.

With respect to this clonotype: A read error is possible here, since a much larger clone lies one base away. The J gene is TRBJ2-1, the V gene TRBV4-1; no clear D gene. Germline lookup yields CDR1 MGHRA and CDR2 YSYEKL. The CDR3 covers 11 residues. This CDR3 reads CASSLDNEQVF. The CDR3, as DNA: TGCGCCAGCAGCCTAGACAATGAGCAGGTCTTC.

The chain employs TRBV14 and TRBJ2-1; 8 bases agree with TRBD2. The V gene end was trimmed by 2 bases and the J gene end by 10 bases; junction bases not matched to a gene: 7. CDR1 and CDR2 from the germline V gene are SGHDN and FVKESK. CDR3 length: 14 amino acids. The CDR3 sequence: CASSQLLGTREQFF. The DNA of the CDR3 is TGTGCCAGCAGCCAACTGCTAGGGACTAGGGAGCAGTTCTTC.

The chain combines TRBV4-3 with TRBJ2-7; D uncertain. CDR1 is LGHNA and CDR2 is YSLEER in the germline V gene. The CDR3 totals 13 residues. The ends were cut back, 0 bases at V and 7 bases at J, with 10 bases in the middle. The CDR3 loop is CASSQDPWVEQYF. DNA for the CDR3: TGCGCCAGCAGCCAAGATCCCTGGGTGGAGCAGTACTTC.

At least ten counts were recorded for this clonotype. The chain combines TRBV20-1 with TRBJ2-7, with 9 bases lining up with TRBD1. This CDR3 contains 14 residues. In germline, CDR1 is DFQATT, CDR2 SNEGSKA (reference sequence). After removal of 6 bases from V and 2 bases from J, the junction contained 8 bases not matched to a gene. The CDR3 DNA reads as TGCAGTGCCGAAACAGGGGGCCTAACCTACGAGCAGTACTTC. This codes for CSAETGGLTYEQYF.

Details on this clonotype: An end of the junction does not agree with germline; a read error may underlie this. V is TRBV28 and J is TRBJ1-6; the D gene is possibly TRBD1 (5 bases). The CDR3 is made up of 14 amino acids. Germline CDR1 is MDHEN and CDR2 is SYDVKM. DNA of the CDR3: TGTGCCAGCCGGGGGGTCTTGGGAAATTCACCCCGCCACTTT. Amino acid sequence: CASRGVLGNSPRHF. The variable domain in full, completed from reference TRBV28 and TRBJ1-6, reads DVKVTQSSRYLVKRTGEKVFLECVQDMDHENMFWYRQDPGLGLRLIYFSYDVKMKEKGDIPEGYSVSREKKERFSLILESASTNQTSMYLCASRGVLGNSPRHFGNGTRLTVT.

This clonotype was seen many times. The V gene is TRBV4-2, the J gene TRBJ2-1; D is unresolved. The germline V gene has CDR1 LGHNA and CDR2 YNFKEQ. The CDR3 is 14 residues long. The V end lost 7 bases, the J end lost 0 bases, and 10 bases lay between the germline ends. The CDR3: CASTRSVSYNEQFF. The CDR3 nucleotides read TGTGCCAGCACCCGCTCCGTCTCCTACAATGAGCAGTTCTTC.

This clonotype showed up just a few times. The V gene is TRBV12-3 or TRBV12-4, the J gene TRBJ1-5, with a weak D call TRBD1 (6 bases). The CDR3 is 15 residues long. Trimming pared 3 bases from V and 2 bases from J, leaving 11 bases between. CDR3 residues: CASSFDGTRNQPQHF. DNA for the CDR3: TGTGCCAGCAGTTTTGACGGGACACGCAATCAGCCCCAGCATTTT.

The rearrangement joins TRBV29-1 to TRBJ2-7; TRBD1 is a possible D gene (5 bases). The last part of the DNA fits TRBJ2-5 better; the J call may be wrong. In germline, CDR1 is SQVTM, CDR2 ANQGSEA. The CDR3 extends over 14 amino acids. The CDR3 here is CSVVGGPKGETQYF. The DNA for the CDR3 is TGCAGCGTTGTGGGCGGTCCGAAGGGGGAGACCCAGTACTTC.

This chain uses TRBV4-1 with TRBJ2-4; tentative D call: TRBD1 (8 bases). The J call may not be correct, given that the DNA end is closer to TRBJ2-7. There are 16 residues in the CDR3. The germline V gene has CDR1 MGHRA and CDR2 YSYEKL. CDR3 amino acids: CASSQGGTGLFYEQYF. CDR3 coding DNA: TGCGCCAGCAGCCAGGGGGGGACAGGCTTATTCTACGAGCAGTACTTC.

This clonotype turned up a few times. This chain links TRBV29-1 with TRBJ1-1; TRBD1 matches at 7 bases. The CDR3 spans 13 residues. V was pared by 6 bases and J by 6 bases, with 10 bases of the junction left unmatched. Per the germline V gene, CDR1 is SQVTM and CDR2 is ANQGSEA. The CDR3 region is CSVSGGAFAEAFF. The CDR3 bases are TGCAGCGTATCAGGGGGGGCGTTCGCTGAAGCTTTCTTT.

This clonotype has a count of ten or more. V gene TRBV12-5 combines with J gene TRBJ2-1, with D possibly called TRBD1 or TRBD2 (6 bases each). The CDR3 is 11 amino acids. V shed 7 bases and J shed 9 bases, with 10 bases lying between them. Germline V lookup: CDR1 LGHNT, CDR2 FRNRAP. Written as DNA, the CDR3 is TGTGCTAGTGCGGGGGCTTTTGAGCAGTTCTTC. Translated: CASAGAFEQFF.

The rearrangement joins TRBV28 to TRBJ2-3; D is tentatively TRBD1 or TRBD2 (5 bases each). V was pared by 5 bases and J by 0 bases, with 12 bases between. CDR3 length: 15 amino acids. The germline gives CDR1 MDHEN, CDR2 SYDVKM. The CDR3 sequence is CASSPRGSSTDTQYF. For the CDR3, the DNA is TGTGCCAGCAGTCCCCGGGGCTCTAGCACAGATACGCAGTATTTT.

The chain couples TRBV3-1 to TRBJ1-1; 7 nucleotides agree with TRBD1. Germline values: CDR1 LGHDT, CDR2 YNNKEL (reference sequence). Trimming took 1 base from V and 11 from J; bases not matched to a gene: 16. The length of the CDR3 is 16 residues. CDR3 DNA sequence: TGTGCCAGCAGCCAAGGGGGTAGACAGGGCAACGGTCGGGCTTTCTTT. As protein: CASSQGGRQGNGRAFF. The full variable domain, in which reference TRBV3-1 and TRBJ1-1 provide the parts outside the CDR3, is DTAVSQTPKYLVTQMGNDKSIKCEQNLGHDTMYWYKQDSKKFLKIMFSYNNKELIINETVPNRFSPKSPDKAHLNLHINSLELGDSAVYFCASSQGGRQGNGRAFFGQGTRLTVV.

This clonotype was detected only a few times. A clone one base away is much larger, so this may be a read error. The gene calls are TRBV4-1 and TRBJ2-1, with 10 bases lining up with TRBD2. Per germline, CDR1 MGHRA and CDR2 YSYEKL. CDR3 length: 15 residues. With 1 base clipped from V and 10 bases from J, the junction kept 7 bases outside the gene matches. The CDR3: CASSQGGLARGEQFF. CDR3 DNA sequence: TGCGCCAGCAGCCAAGGGGGACTAGCGAGAGGCGAGCAGTTCTTC.

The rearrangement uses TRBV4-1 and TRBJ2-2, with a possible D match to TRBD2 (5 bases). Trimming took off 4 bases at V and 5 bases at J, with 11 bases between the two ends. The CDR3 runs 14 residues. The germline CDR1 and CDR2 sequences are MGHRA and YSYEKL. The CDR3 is CASSPSRGTGELFF. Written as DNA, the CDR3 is TGCGCCAGCAGCCCTTCCCGCGGGACCGGGGAGCTGTTTTTT.

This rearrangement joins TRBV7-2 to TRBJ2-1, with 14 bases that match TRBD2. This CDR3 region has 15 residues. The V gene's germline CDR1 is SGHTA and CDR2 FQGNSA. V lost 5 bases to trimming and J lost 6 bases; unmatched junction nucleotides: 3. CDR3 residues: CASSLTSGGANEQFF. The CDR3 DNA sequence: TGTGCCAGCAGCCTGACTAGCGGGGGGGCCAATGAGCAGTTCTTC. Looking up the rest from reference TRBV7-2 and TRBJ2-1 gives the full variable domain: GAGVSQSPSNKVTEKGKDVELRCDPISGHTALYWYRQSLGQGLEFLIYFQGNSAPDKSGLPSDRFSAERTGGSVSTLTIQRTQQEDSAVYLCASSLTSGGANEQFFGPGTRLTVL.

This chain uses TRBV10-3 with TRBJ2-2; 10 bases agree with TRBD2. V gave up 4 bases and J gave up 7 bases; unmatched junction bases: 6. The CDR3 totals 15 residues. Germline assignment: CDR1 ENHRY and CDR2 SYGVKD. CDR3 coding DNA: TGTGCCATCAGTGGGCTAGCGGGAGTCGGCGGGGAGCTGTTTTTT. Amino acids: CAISGLAGVGGELFF.

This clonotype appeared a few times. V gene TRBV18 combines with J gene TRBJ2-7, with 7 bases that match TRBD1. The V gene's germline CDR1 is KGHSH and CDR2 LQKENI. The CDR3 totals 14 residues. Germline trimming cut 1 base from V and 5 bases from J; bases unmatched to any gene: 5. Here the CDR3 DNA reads TGTGCCAGCTCACCACTGTTGACAGGGAACGAGCAGTACTTC. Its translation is CASSPLLTGNEQYF.

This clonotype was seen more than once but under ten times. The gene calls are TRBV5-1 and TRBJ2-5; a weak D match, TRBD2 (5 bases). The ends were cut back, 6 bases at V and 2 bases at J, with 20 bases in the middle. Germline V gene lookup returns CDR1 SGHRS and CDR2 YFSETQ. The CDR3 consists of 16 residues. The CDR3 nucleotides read TGCGCCAGCACCCAAACCCCTAGCACAGCACAAGAGACCCAGTACTTC. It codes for CASTQTPSTAQETQYF.

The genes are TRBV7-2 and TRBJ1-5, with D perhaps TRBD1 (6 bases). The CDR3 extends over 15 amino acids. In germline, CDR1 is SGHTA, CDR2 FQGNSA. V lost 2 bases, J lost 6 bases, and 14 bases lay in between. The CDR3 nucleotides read TGTGCCAGCAGCTTATACCAGGGGAAGAGTCAGCCCCAGCATTTT. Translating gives CASSLYQGKSQPQHF.